This T cell receptor beta chain stems from a study of T cell changes during pregnancy in multiple sclerosis. Data came from immunoSEQ multiplex PCR; TCRdb stores just in-frame clones and leaves some out. The table includes some 100,000 clones, roughly nine tenths detected once. The germline V gene has CDR1 MNHNS and CDR2 SASEGT. This CDR3 is 16 amino acids long. The V end was cut by 3 bases, the J end by 0 bases, with 11 bases between. Sequences were derived from peripheral blood, sampled in the second trimester of pregnancy. This rearrangement joins TRBV6-1 to TRBJ1-4; TRBD1 might be the D (6 bases). This clonotype was obtained from a female donor with multiple sclerosis, enrolled in a pregnancy study. The CDR3 reads CASSERGISTNEKLFF. In DNA form, the CDR3 reads TGTGCCAGCAGTGAGAGGGGGATTTCAACTAATGAAAAACTGTTTTTT.